This T cell receptor (beta chain) was sequenced during a study of chemoradiotherapy in HPV16-positive cancers. Overall study context: Candidate HPV-specific T-cell clones and common TCR motifs came from functional assays in two HPV16-positive patients. Findings of the study overall: Non-HPV-specific T cells did not expand in tumors during treatment, whereas candidate HPV-specific clones and E7-related motifs did. Only a couple of HPV16-positive patients supplied the functional HPV-specificity definition. In HPV16-positive patients, HPV-responsive T-cell expansion tracked better recurrence-free survival.

As to this clone: What it binds is unknown.

The CDR3 loop spans 17 amino acids. Germline V CDR1 and CDR2: SGHRS, YFSETQ. V was clipped by 0 bases and J by 0 bases, with 13 bases between them. Libraries were prepared by immunoSEQ multiplex PCR; TCRdb keeps only in-frame clonotypes and omits some of them. The sample has 3,400 or so clones, approximately 80% seen once. The specimen comprised tumor tissue, sampled from a patient who underwent chemoradiotherapy. The sequence was collected from a human donor with HPV-associated anogenital cancer. The genes are TRBV5-1 and TRBJ1-3; no reliable D call. CDR3 in DNA: TGCGCCAGCAGCTTGGTGTCTGCCGGGGACTCTGGAAACACCATATATTTT. It is translated as CASSLVSAGDSGNTIYF.